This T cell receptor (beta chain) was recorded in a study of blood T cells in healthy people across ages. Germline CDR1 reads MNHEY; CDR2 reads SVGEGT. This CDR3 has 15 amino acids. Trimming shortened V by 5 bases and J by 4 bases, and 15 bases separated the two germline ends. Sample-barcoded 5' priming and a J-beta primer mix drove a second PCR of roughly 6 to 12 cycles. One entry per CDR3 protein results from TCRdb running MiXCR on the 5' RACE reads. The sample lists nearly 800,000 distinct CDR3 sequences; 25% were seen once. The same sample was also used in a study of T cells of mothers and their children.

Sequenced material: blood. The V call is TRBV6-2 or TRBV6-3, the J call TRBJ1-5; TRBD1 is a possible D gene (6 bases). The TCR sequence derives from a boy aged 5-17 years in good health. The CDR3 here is CASSGGQLGNQPQHF. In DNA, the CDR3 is TGTGCCAGCAGTGGTGGACAGTTGGGAAATCAGCCCCAGCATTTT.